These T cell receptor beta chains were read from a single sample in a study of cytomegalovirus exposure and HLA in healthy donors. Some clones are missing from TCRdb's copy, which holds only in-frame ones; the method was immunoSEQ multiplex PCR. The sample carries 140,000 to 150,000 clones, about three quarters recorded once. What was sequenced was PBMCs. These receptors came from a male donor in good health and CMV-seronegative. Each CDR3 is given with its conserved first and last residue. D genes are given only for firm matches. Some rows have no size entry. The others give once, few or many, or a class for an expanded clone.

j_call d_call clone_size v_call cdr3_nt cdr3_aa
TRBJ2-3 TRBD2 - TRBV11-3 TGTGCCAGCAGCTTACTAGCGGGAGCAGATACGCAGTATTTT CASSLLAGADTQYF
TRBJ1-6 TRBD1 - TRBV27 TGTGCCAGCAGTTTAACACGACAGGGAGATAATTCACCCCTCCACTTT CASSLTRQGDNSPLHF
TRBJ2-1 TRBD2 - TRBV19 TGTGCCAGTAGTATCCGACTAGCGGGGGGTCACAATGAGCAGTTCTTC CASSIRLAGGHNEQFF
TRBJ2-1 TRBD2 - TRBV7-6 TGTGCCAGCAGCGCCCAGCGGGGGGCGTCAGATGAGCAGTTCTTC CASSAQRGASDEQFF
TRBJ2-5 TRBD2 - TRBV7-7 TGTGCTAGCAGCCCCCGCAGCGGGGGGGTCCAAGAGACCCAGTACTTC CASSPRSGGVQETQYF
TRBJ2-4 - few TRBV5-1 TGCGCCAGCAGCCATCAGGGTATAGCCAAAAACAGTCAGTACTTC CASSHQGIAKNSQYF
TRBJ2-7 TRBD2 few TRBV7-8 TGTGCCAGCAGCGTGGGACTAGCGCCCTACGAGCAGTACTTC CASSVGLAPYEQYF
TRBJ2-7 - - TRBV9 TGTGCCAGCAGCGTAGGGGACAGGGGAGGGTTGACTAGCGGGATCTACGAGCAGTACTTC CASSVGDRGGLTSGIYEQYF
TRBJ2-1 TRBD1 - TRBV27 TGTGCCAGCAGTGGGAAGGGGGCGTTTAATGAGCAGTTCTTC CASSGKGAFNEQFF
TRBJ1-2 TRBD1 - TRBV5-1 TGCGCCAGCAGCCCGCGGACAGGGGACGGCTATGGCTACACCTTC CASSPRTGDGYGYTF
TRBJ1-4 - - TRBV19 TGTGCCAGTAGATACAGTCCTAATGAAAAACTGTTTTTT CASRYSPNEKLFF
TRBJ2-7 - - TRBV5-1 TGCGCCAGCAGCTCCGCGGGGACGGTTGGCTACGAGCAGTACTTC CASSSAGTVGYEQYF
TRBJ2-5 TRBD1 - TRBV5-1 TGCGCCAGCAGCTTGCCCACAGGGGTAAACCAAGAGACCCAGTACTTC CASSLPTGVNQETQYF
TRBJ2-7 - few TRBV7-9 TGTGCCAGCAGCTTAGACGTTGGGAGAATCTACGAGCAGTACTTC CASSLDVGRIYEQYF
TRBJ2-7 TRBD2 few TRBV5-4 TGTGCCAGCAGCCTGGGGGGAGGGCTGGGGGACGAGCAGTACTTC CASSLGGGLGDEQYF
TRBJ1-5 - - TRBV15 TGTGCCACCAGCAGAGAGGACAGTTATAGCAATCAGCCCCAGCATTTT CATSREDSYSNQPQHF
TRBJ2-2 - - TRBV2 TGTGCCAGCCTAGAACAGGGTCCCGGGGAGCTGTTTTTT CASLEQGPGELFF
TRBJ1-5 TRBD1 - TRBV5-1 TGCGCCAGCAGCTTGGAAGGGACAGGGACCAATCAGCCCCAGCATTTT CASSLEGTGTNQPQHF
TRBJ2-2 - - TRBV1 TGCACCAGCAGCTTGGGGGCCCCGTTCACCGGGGAGCTGTTTTTT CTSSLGAPFTGELFF
TRBJ2-4 - - TRBV11-2 TGTGCCAGCAGCTTACAATCACGACAGGTAGCCAAAAACATTCAGTACTTC CASSLQSRQVAKNIQYF
TRBJ1-2 - - TRBV29-1 TGCAGCGCCGGACAGCTTCATGGCTACACCTTC CSAGQLHGYTF
TRBJ2-7 - - TRBV19 TGTGCCAGTAGTCCGAGGGAAAAGGACGAGCAGTACTTC CASSPREKDEQYF
TRBJ2-7 TRBD1 - TRBV11-3 TGTGCCAGCAGCTTAGTTGCAGGGGGCTTGGACGAGCAGTACTTC CASSLVAGGLDEQYF
TRBJ1-1 - - TRBV19 TGTGCCAGTAGTATAGGAGCAGGAGTGAGGAGGACTGAAGCTTTCTTT CASSIGAGVRRTEAFF
TRBJ2-3 TRBD2 - TRBV18 TGTGCCAGCTCACCCCAAACCGGGACTAGCCGAGATACGCAGTATTTT CASSPQTGTSRDTQYF
TRBJ2-3 - - TRBV2 TGTGCCAGCAGTCTTGGGGGGGGGCAGAAGCGGCAGTATTTT CASSLGGGQKRQYF
TRBJ1-5 - once TRBV15 TGTGCCACCAGCAGAGAGACAGGCAATCAGCCCCAGCATTTT CATSRETGNQPQHF
TRBJ2-7 TRBD1 few TRBV7-9 TGTGCCAGCAGCTTCGGACAGGGTGGGAACGAGCAGTACTTC CASSFGQGGNEQYF
TRBJ1-2 - few TRBV19 TGTGCCAGTAGTATATTCAGCTATGGCTACACCTTC CASSIFSYGYTF
TRBJ1-1 - - TRBV2 TGTGCCAGCAGCGCCCGGGGATCTGAAGCTTTCTTT CASSARGSEAFF
TRBJ2-1 - - TRBV28 TGTGCCTATGGGGCCGCTGGCCTTAATGAGCAGTTCTTC CAYGAAGLNEQFF
TRBJ1-1 - - TRBV11-2 TGTGCCAGCAGCTTAGGGCTTACAGGGTTGAACACTGAAGCTTTCTTT CASSLGLTGLNTEAFF
TRBJ1-2 - - TRBV9 TGTGCCAGCAGCGTAGACCCAACCCCCACAAGCTACACCTTC CASSVDPTPTSYTF
TRBJ1-4 - - TRBV28 TGTGCCAGCAGCCCCCCCCTTAATGAAAAACTGTTTTTT CASSPPLNEKLFF
TRBJ2-1 TRBD1 - TRBV12-5 TGTGCTAGTGGTTTGGTAGCAGGGGGCAATGAGCAGTTCTTC CASGLVAGGNEQFF
TRBJ1-4 - - TRBV7-9 TGTTCCAGCAGCCACAGGGACGGCCGGGAAAAACTGTTTTTT CSSSHRDGREKLFF
TRBJ2-1 TRBD2 - TRBV12-5 TGTGCTAGTGGTCCCCCGACTAGCGGGACGGGCAATGAGCAGTTCTTC CASGPPTSGTGNEQFF